This T cell receptor (beta chain) comes out of a study of cytomegalovirus exposure and HLA in healthy donors. Regarding the study as a whole: A later analysis found TCR association rates differed by HLA locus, highest for DRB1 and lowest for HLA-C. V- and J-gene trimming of TCR beta was linked (in a later analysis) to a missense DCLRE1C variant.

It was with 60 Vbeta and 13 Jbeta primers that the PCR ran. Clones were sequenced by immunoSEQ multiplex PCR, and TCRdb holds only the in-frame ones, with some missing. The sample has more than 100,000 clones; around 76% are singletons. The ends lost 0 bases at V and 1 base at J; junction bases unmatched: 3. Germline V gene data show CDR1 as MNHEY and CDR2 as SVGAGI. This CDR3 comprises 16 residues. To note about this clone: No antigen is known for it.

Nominal health characterized the donors when sampled, though unrecorded immune exposures were likely. The material sequenced was PBMCs. V usage is TRBV6-5 and J usage is TRBJ2-1; 7 positions agree with TRBD2. This receptor was obtained from a woman between 18 and 29 years old in good health and CMV-seropositive. CDR3 loop: CASSYSRRESYNEQFF. The DNA for the CDR3 is TGTGCCAGCAGTTACTCTCGGCGGGAGTCCTACAATGAGCAGTTCTTC.